Listed below are T cell receptor beta chains from one sample, sequenced in a study of blood T cell repertoires in COVID-19. Measured with immunoSEQ multiplex PCR; TCRdb has only the in-frame clones, and not every one. The sample lists around 140,000 clones, under 90% occurring once. Input material: peripheral blood. These receptors all stem from a human donor in a cohort sampled during active COVID-19. Each CDR3 is given with its conserved first and last residue. Fields, in order: D gene, clone size, V gene, J gene, CDR3 DNA, CDR3 protein. D genes are given only for firm matches. Where a row states a size, it is once, few, many or the class of an expanded clone; other rows omit it.

TRBD1,NA,TRBV9,TRBJ2-5,TGTGCCAGCAGCGCCCAAGGACAGGGGCAAGAGACCCAGTACTTC,CASSAQGQGQETQYF
TRBD1,NA,TRBV4-3,TRBJ2-3,TGCGCCAGCAGCCATGTAACAGGGGGAAGGACAGATACGCAGTATTTT,CASSHVTGGRTDTQYF
NA,NA,TRBV5-6,TRBJ2-7,TGTGCCAGCACCCGCTTCGGGACACCGTTCTACGAGCAGTACTTC,CASTRFGTPFYEQYF
TRBD1,NA,TRBV4-3,TRBJ2-7,TGCGCCAGCAGCACAGGGTGGACAGGCGACTACGAGCAGTACTTC,CASSTGWTGDYEQYF
NA,few,TRBV27,TRBJ1-1,TGTGCCAGCAGTTTGCAGCCTAGCAGTACTGAAGCTTTCTTT,CASSLQPSSTEAFF
NA,NA,TRBV2,TRBJ1-2,TGTGCCAGCTCGACGCTAGGCTATGGCTACACCTTC,CASSTLGYGYTF
TRBD2,NA,TRBV4-1,TRBJ2-2,TGCGCCAGCAGCCAACCCAGCCCGGGACTAGCGAACACCGGGGAGCTGTTTTTT,CASSQPSPGLANTGELFF
NA,NA,TRBV4-2,TRBJ2-7,TGTGCCAGCAGCCACCCGGACAGAACGAGCTCCTACGAGCAGTACTTC,CASSHPDRTSSYEQYF
NA,NA,TRBV12-3/TRBV12-4,TRBJ1-3,TGTGCCAGCAGTTTCAGGGCTGGAAACACCATATATTTT,CASSFRAGNTIYF
NA,NA,TRBV12-3/TRBV12-4,TRBJ2-7,TGTGCCAGCAGTTTACGGGTTTCCTACGAGCAGTACTTC,CASSLRVSYEQYF
NA,NA,TRBV18,TRBJ1-3,TGTGCCAGCTCACCACCAAGACAGGCGTACTCTGGAAACACCATATATTTT,CASSPPRQAYSGNTIYF
NA,NA,TRBV19,TRBJ1-5,TGTGCCAGTAGCCAAGGAGGCCCCAATCAGCCCCAGCATTTT,CASSQGGPNQPQHF
TRBD2,NA,TRBV19,TRBJ2-2,TGTGCCAGTAGTATAGGGGTAGCGGGACTCACCGGGGAGCTGTTTTTT,CASSIGVAGLTGELFF
NA,NA,TRBV7-2,TRBJ1-1,TGTGCCAGCAGCTTAATGATTTCCACAGGGCGACAATTAGCTTTCTTT,CASSLMISTGRQLAFF
TRBD2,NA,TRBV10-3,TRBJ2-3,TGTGCCGCCGCCCGGGGGGGTTGGAACAATACGCAGTATTTT,CAAARGGWNNTQYF
TRBD2,NA,TRBV6-2/TRBV6-3,TRBJ2-1,TGTGCCAGCAGTTACCCCGGACAGAAGTCGCTAGCGGGAGTGTCCTACAATGAGCAGTTCTTC,CASSYPGQKSLAGVSYNEQFF
TRBD1,NA,TRBV15,TRBJ2-7,TGTGCCACCAGCGAAAAGGGGGCGGCCTACGAGCAGTACTTC,CATSEKGAAYEQYF
NA,NA,TRBV7-8,TRBJ2-7,TGTGCCAGCAGCACCCGCGGCGGGACAGACCCCTACGAGCAGTACTTC,CASSTRGGTDPYEQYF
NA,NA,TRBV24-1,TRBJ2-1,TGTGCCACCAGTGATTTTGCAGGGTACAATGAGCAGTTCTTC,CATSDFAGYNEQFF
TRBD2,NA,TRBV6-5,TRBJ2-1,TGTGCCAGCAGCGCCCAGACTAGCTCCAATGAGCAGTTCTTC,CASSAQTSSNEQFF
TRBD1,once,TRBV28,TRBJ2-7,TGTGCCAGCAGTTTCGTCAGGGGGTGGCACGAGCAGTACTTC,CASSFVRGWHEQYF
TRBD1,once,TRBV7-9,TRBJ2-7,TGTGCCAGCAGCCCTACAGGGGATCCCTACGAGCAGTACTTC,CASSPTGDPYEQYF
TRBD1,NA,TRBV28,TRBJ2-6,TGTGCCAGCATCGCAGGGGGCTCTGGGGCCAACGTCCTGACTTTC,CASIAGGSGANVLTF
TRBD1,few,TRBV18,TRBJ1-1,TGTGCCAGCTCACCGTCGGGACAGGGGTTGGGTGAAGCTTTCTTT,CASSPSGQGLGEAFF
NA,NA,TRBV9,TRBJ2-7,TGTGCCAGCAGCCTCCAGGGACACTCCGAGCAGTACTTC,CASSLQGHSEQYF
TRBD2,once,TRBV10-3,TRBJ2-5,TGTGCCATCAGTGAAATGGCGGGAGCGGAGACCCAGTACTTC,CAISEMAGAETQYF
TRBD2,NA,TRBV23-1,TRBJ2-1,TGCGCCAGCAGTCCCCTGGGACTATCCAGCTCCTACAATGAGCAGTTCTTC,CASSPLGLSSSYNEQFF
TRBD2,NA,TRBV11-1,TRBJ2-3,TGTGCCAGCAACCCGCCGGGACTAGCGGGAGCAGATACGCAGTATTTT,CASNPPGLAGADTQYF
TRBD2,NA,TRBV6-2/TRBV6-3,TRBJ2-7,TGTGCCAGCAGTGTACTAGCGACTTCCTACGAGCAGTACTTC,CASSVLATSYEQYF
TRBD1,NA,TRBV28,TRBJ1-2,TGTGCCAGCAGTTTCTACAGGGGATATGGCTACACCTTC,CASSFYRGYGYTF
NA,NA,TRBV7-2,TRBJ2-5,TGTGCCAGCAGCTTAAGGGCCGGGACTGACATGACCCAGTACTTC,CASSLRAGTDMTQYF
NA,NA,TRBV24-1,TRBJ2-4,TGTGCCACCAGTGACCGCGAAAAAAACATTCAGTACTTC,CATSDREKNIQYF
TRBD2,NA,TRBV6-5,TRBJ2-3,TGTGCCAGCAGTTACTCAGGTGGGAGGGCGGGAGATACGCAGTATTTT,CASSYSGGRAGDTQYF
NA,NA,TRBV29-1,TRBJ1-1,TGCAGCGCCATGACAGGAACGAACACTGAAGCTTTCTTT,CSAMTGTNTEAFF
TRBD1,NA,TRBV19,TRBJ1-5,TGTGCCAGTAGCCGGGGACAGGCCAATCAGCCCCAGCATTTT,CASSRGQANQPQHF
NA,NA,TRBV7-2,TRBJ2-7,TGTGCCAGCAGCTTAGACAGCCTCTACGAGCAGTACTTC,CASSLDSLYEQYF
TRBD2,once,TRBV27,TRBJ2-1,TGTGCCAGCAGTTCCCTGGGTAGCGGGAGGGGATACAATGAGCAGTTCTTC,CASSSLGSGRGYNEQFF
NA,NA,TRBV27,TRBJ2-5,TGTGCCACCCATGGGGGCGGGGAGACCCAGTACTTC,CATHGGGETQYF
TRBD2,few,TRBV4-3,TRBJ2-2,TGCGCCAGCAGCCCTAATCGCCTCGGGACTAGAAACTGGGAGCTGTTTTTT,CASSPNRLGTRNWELFF
TRBD2,once,TRBV9,TRBJ2-3,TGTGCCAGCAGCGTCCGACTAGCGGGACCCTTCCTCGGCACAGATACGCAGTATTTT,CASSVRLAGPFLGTDTQYF
TRBD1,NA,TRBV6-5,TRBJ2-7,TGTGCCAGCAGTTACACGTCCGGACAGGGCTACGAGCAGTACTTC,CASSYTSGQGYEQYF
NA,NA,TRBV4-3,TRBJ2-7,TGCGCCAGCAGCCAAGATGTACAGGGTTACGAGCAGTACTTC,CASSQDVQGYEQYF
TRBD1,NA,TRBV7-7,TRBJ2-5,TGTGCCAGCAGCCTGGGAATAAACAGGGGCCAAGAGACCCAGTACTTC,CASSLGINRGQETQYF
TRBD2,NA,TRBV24-1,TRBJ2-3,TGTGCCACGGCCGGGGCTAGCGGGAGGTCCCCGTATAGTGAGGATACGCAGTATTTT,CATAGASGRSPYSEDTQYF
NA,once,TRBV5-1,TRBJ2-5,TGCGCCAGCAGCTTAGGACTTACCAACCAAGAGACCCAGTACTTC,CASSLGLTNQETQYF
NA,NA,TRBV4-2,TRBJ1-2,TGTGCCAGCAGCCAAGGAGACAGTTATGGCTACACCTTC,CASSQGDSYGYTF